This T cell receptor beta chain came from a study of blood T cells in healthy people across ages. This clonotype turned up a few times. V dropped 0 bases and J dropped 6 bases, with 13 bases sitting between them. This CDR3 contains 15 residues. The germline V gene encodes CDR1 LNHNV and CDR2 YYDKDF (reference sequence). Total RNA, at least 5 micrograms per sample, was extracted from PBMCs. Alongside a J-beta primer mix, a sample-barcoded 5' primer served in a second PCR lasting about 7 to 11 cycles. TCRdb re-called the 5' RACE reads through MiXCR, storing one row per CDR3 protein. Of about 1.1 million distinct CDR3 sequences detected, under 40% appear once; the ten largest clones hold around 13%.

This chain connects TRBV15 to TRBJ2-3; D might be TRBD2 (5 bases). The sequence came from a man aged 18 to 29 in good health. The sample comprised blood. CDR3 sequence (DNA): TGTGCCACCAGCAGAGATGTTGCTAGCAGGGATACGCAGTATTTT. Residues: CATSRDVASRDTQYF.